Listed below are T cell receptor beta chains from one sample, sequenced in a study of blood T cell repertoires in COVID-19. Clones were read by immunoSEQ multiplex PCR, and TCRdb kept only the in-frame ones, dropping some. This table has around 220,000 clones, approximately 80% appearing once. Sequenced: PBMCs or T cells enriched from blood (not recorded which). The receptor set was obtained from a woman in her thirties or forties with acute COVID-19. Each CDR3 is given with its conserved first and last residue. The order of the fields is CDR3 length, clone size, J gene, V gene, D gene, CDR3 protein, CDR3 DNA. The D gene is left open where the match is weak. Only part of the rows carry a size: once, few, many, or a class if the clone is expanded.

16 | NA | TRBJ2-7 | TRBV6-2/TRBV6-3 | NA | CASSYFVGRVGYEQYF | TGTGCCAGCAGTTACTTTGTCGGCAGGGTCGGGTACGAGCAGTACTTC
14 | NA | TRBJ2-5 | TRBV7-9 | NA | CASSLGSATKTQYF | TGTGCCAGCAGCTTAGGCTCGGCGACAAAAACCCAGTACTTC
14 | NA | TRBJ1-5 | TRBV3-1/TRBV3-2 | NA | CASSPSGNNQPQHF | TGTGCCAGCAGCCCTTCAGGGAATAATCAGCCCCAGCATTTT
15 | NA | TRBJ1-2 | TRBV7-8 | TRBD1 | CASRDVQGTSGGYTF | TGTGCCAGCAGGGACGTACAGGGGACAAGCGGGGGCTACACCTTC
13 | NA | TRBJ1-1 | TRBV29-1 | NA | CSVERARNTEAFF | TGCAGCGTTGAGAGGGCCAGGAACACTGAAGCTTTCTTT
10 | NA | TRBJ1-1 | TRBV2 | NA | CASNPSEAFF | TGTGCCAGCAATCCCTCTGAAGCTTTCTTT
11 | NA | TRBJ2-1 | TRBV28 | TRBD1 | CATTGVNEQFF | TGTGCCACTACAGGGGTCAATGAGCAGTTCTTC
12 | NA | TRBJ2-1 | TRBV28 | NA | CASSGLTNEQFF | TGTGCCAGCAGTGGACTGACCAATGAGCAGTTCTTC
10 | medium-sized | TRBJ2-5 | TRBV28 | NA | CASSGETQYF | TGTGCCAGCTCGGGAGAGACCCAGTACTTC
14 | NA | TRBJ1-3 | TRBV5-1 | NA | CASSLVGAGNTIYF | TGCGCCAGCAGCTTGGTAGGGGCTGGAAACACCATATATTTT
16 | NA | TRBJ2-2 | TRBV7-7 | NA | CASSLSSSTNTGELFF | TGTGCTAGCAGCTTAAGTAGCAGCACGAACACCGGGGAGCTGTTTTTT
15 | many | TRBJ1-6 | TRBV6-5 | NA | CASSYELSYNSPLHF | TGTGCCAGCAGTTACGAGTTGTCTTATAATTCACCCCTCCACTTT
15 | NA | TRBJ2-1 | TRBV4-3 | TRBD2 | CASSQGGMRDNEQFF | TGCGCCAGCAGCCAGGGGGGGATGCGGGACAATGAGCAGTTCTTC
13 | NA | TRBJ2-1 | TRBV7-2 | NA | CASSLKPSGGQFF | TGTGCCAGCAGCTTAAAGCCCTCCGGAGGGCAGTTCTTC
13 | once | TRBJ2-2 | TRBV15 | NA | CATSRVFYGELFF | TGTGCCACCAGCAGAGTATTCTACGGGGAGCTGTTTTTT
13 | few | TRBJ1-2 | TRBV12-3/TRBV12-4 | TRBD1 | CASSLGTGMRYTF | TGTGCCAGCAGTTTGGGGACAGGGATGCGCTACACCTTC
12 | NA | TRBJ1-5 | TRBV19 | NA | CASMGSNQPQHF | TGTGCCAGTATGGGGAGTAATCAGCCCCAGCATTTT
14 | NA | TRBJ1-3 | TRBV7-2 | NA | CASSFHSSGNTIYF | TGTGCCAGCAGCTTTCATTCCTCTGGAAACACCATATATTTT
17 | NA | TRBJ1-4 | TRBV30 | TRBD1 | CAWSATTIGTGSEKLFF | TGTGCCTGGAGTGCAACCACCATAGGGACAGGGAGCGAAAAACTGTTTTTT
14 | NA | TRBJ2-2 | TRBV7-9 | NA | CASSPLGGAGELFF | TGTGCCAGCAGCCCCCTCGGAGGGGCCGGGGAGCTGTTTTTT
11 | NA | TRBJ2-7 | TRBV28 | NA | CASSFALEQYF | TGTGCCAGCAGTTTTGCGCTCGAGCAGTACTTC
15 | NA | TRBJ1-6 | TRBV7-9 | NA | CASSPAGSYNSPLHF | TGTGCCAGCAGCCCGGCGGGGTCCTATAATTCACCCCTCCACTTT
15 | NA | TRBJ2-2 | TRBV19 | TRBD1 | CAVRRDRGITGELFF | TGTGCTGTGCGACGGGACAGGGGAATTACCGGGGAGCTGTTTTTT
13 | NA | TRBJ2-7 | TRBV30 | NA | CAWRKDTTREQYF | TGTGCCTGGAGGAAGGACACGACTAGGGAGCAGTACTTC
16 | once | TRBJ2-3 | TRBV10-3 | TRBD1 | CAISVTGGTSTDTQYF | TGTGCCATCAGCGTAACAGGGGGGACTAGCACAGATACGCAGTATTTT
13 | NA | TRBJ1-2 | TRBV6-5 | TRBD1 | CASADRGQNGYTF | TGTGCCAGCGCTGACAGGGGGCAGAATGGCTACACCTTC
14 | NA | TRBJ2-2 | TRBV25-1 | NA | CASSEGLNTGELFF | TGTGCCAGCAGTGAAGGGCTGAACACCGGGGAGCTGTTTTTT
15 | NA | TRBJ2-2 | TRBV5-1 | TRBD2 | CASLTSGGATGELFF | TGCGCCAGCCTAACTAGCGGGGGGGCCACCGGGGAGCTGTTTTTT
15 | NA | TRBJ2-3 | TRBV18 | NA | CASSPRDTFTDTQYF | TGTGCCAGCTCACCCAGGGACACTTTCACAGATACGCAGTATTTT
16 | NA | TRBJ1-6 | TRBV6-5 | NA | CASSYFDVRGHSPLHF | TGTGCCAGCAGTTACTTCGATGTCCGGGGTCATTCACCCCTCCACTTT
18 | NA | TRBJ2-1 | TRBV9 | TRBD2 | CASSQSPGGEWGGNEQFF | TGTGCCAGCAGCCAATCCCCCGGCGGAGAATGGGGGGGCAATGAGCAGTTCTTC
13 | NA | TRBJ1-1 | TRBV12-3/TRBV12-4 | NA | CASSSRVYTEAFF | TGTGCCAGCAGTTCGCGGGTCTACACTGAAGCTTTCTTT
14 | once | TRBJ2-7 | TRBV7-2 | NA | CASTPFDRASEQYF | TGTGCCAGCACCCCGTTTGACAGAGCGAGCGAGCAGTACTTC
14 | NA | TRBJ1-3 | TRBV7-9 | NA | CASSSGQPGNTIYF | TGTGCCAGCAGTTCAGGACAGCCTGGAAACACCATATATTTT
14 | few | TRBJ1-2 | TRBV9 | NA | CASSENRSPYGYTF | TGTGCCAGCAGCGAGAACAGATCTCCCTATGGCTACACCTTC
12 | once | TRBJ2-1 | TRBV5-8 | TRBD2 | CASRRGGNEQFF | TGTGCCAGCAGACGGGGGGGCAATGAGCAGTTCTTC
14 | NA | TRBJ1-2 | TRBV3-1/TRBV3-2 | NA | CASSLNRLNYGYTF | TGTGCCAGCAGCCTTAACCGGTTGAACTATGGCTACACCTTC
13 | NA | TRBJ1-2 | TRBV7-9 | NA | CASSSGQLHGYTF | TGTGCCAGCAGCTCTGGACAGCTCCATGGCTACACCTTC
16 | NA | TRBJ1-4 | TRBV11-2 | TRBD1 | CASRAPWGQGNEKLFF | TGTGCCAGCAGGGCACCCTGGGGACAGGGGAATGAAAAACTGTTTTTT
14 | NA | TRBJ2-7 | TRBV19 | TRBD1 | CASSPRDRGDEQYF | TGTGCCAGTTCCCCCCGGGACAGGGGGGACGAGCAGTACTTC
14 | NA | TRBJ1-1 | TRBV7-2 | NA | CASSLASGRAEAFF | TGTGCCAGCAGCTTAGCGTCAGGCAGGGCTGAAGCTTTCTTT
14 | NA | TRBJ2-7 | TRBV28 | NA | CASREGIRGYEQYF | TGTGCCAGCCGGGAAGGAATCCGAGGCTACGAGCAGTACTTC
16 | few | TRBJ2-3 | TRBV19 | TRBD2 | CASSLGLAGTSDTQYF | TGTGCCAGTAGTCTGGGACTAGCGGGGACGTCAGATACGCAGTATTTT
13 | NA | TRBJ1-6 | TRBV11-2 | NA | CASSLGLRSPLHF | TGTGCCAGCAGCTTAGGTTTACGGTCACCCCTCCACTTT
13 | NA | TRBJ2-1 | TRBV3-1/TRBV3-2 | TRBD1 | CASSRDRVNEQFF | TGTGCCAGCAGCCGAGACAGGGTAAATGAGCAGTTCTTC
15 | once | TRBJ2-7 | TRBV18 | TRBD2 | CASSPSSSGRGEQYF | TGTGCCAGCTCACCATCGTCAAGCGGGAGAGGCGAGCAGTACTTC
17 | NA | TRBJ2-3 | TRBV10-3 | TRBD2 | CAISDGGTSGRADTQYF | TGTGCCATCAGTGACGGCGGGACTAGCGGGAGGGCAGATACGCAGTATTTT
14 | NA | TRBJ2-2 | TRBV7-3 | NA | CASSLGRVTGELFF | TGTGCCAGCAGCTTAGGTCGGGTGACCGGGGAGCTGTTTTTT
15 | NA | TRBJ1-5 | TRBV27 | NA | CASSPTGTSHQPQHF | TGTGCCAGCAGCCCTACCGGGACAAGTCATCAGCCCCAGCATTTT
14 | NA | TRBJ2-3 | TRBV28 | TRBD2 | CGTKRGTHTDTQYF | TGTGGTACGAAGCGGGGCACCCACACAGATACGCAGTATTTT
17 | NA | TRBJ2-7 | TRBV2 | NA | CASSFSASRVISYEQYF | TGTGCCAGCAGTTTTTCCGCTTCCCGAGTAATTTCCTACGAGCAGTACTTC
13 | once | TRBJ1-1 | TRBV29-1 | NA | CSVGRGANTEAFF | TGCAGCGTTGGGCGGGGGGCGAACACTGAAGCTTTCTTT
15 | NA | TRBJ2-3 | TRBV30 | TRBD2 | CAWNRREGRADTQYF | TGTGCCTGGAACCGGCGGGAGGGCCGCGCAGATACGCAGTATTTT
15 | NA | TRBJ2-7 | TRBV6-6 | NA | CASTLSGLTKPEQYF | TGTGCCAGCACCCTCTCGGGACTCACTAAGCCAGAGCAGTACTTC
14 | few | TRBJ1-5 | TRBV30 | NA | CAWRGGHSNQPQHF | TGTGCCTGGAGGGGCGGACACAGCAATCAGCCCCAGCATTTT
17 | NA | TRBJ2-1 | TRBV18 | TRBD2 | CASSSGLAGVKGNEQFF | TGTGCCAGCTCATCGGGACTAGCGGGAGTGAAGGGAAATGAGCAGTTCTTC
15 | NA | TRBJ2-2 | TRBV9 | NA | CASSVGGANTGELFF | TGTGCCAGCAGCGTAGGGGGGGCGAACACCGGGGAGCTGTTTTTT